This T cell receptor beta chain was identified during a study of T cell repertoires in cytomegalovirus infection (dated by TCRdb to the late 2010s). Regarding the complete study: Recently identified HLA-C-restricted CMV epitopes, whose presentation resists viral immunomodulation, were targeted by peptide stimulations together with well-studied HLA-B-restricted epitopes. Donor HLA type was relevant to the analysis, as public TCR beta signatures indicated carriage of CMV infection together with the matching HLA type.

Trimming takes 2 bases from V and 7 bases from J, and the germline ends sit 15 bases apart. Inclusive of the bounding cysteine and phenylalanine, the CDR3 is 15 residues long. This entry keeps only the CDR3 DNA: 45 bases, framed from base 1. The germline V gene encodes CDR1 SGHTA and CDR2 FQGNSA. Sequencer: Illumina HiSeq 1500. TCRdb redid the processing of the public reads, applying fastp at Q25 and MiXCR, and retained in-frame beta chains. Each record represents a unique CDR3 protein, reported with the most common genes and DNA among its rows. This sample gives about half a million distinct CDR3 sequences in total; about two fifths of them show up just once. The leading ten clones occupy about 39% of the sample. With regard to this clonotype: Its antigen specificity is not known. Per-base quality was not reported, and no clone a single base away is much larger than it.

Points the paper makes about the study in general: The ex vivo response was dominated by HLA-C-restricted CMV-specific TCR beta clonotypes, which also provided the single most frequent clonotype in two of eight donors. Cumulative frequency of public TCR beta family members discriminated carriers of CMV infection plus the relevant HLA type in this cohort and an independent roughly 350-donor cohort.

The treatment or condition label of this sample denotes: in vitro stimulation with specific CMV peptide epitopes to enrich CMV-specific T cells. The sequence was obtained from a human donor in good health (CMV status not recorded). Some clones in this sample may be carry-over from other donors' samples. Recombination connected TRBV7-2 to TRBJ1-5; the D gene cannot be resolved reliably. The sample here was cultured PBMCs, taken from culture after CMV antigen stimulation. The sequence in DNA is TGTGCCAGCAGCTTATTGGGCAGTTCGGAACAGCCCCAGCATTTT. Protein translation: CASSLLGSSEQPQHF.